This T cell receptor beta chain was identified in a study of T cell responses to AZD1222 COVID-19 vaccine. General observations from the study: A reported finding is that nearly half of spike-specific TCRs target unmutated variant regions.

With respect to this clone: Its antigen is not known.

Germline V CDR1 and CDR2: MNHEY, SVGAGI. This CDR3 contains 16 residues. The V end was cut by 0 bases, the J end by 4 bases, with 13 bases between. Clones were read by immunoSEQ multiplex PCR, and TCRdb kept only the in-frame ones, dropping some. The sample lists 95,000 to 110,000 clones, around 91% seen once, with roughly 5% in the top ten. V gene TRBV6-5 combines with J gene TRBJ1-3; D is unclear. Specimen: peripheral blood, collected on day 0 of AZD1222 vaccination. The clonotype originates from an adult in good health. As DNA, the CDR3 is TGTGCCAGCAGTTACTCATCCGGGCCATCGGGAAACACCATATATTTT. It yields the protein CASSYSSGPSGNTIYF.